A single sample gave rise to the 11 T cell receptor beta chains below, sequenced in a study of OX40 agonist ivuxolimab in advanced cancers. Preparation of the library involved the immunoSEQ multiplex PCR assay. The table comes from immuneACCESS by way of TCRdb, which keeps in-frame sequences with V and J called. Part of the clones is missing from these tables; in studies checked, under half for an unresolved V gene and the rest for unknown reasons. The sample table contains tens of thousands of clones; only one count was recorded for roughly 87% of them. Together, the top ten hold about 12% of the sample. The input for sequencing was CD4+ or CD8+ T cells sorted from blood, taken in a trial of the OX40 agonist ivuxolimab. The receptors shown here come from an adult with an advanced solid tumor such as melanoma, head and neck, liver or kidney cancer.

This sequence joins TRBV2 and TRBJ1-2, with D perhaps matching TRBD1 (6 bases). V dropped 6 bases and J dropped 5 bases, with 16 bases sitting between them. The CDR3 extends over 14 amino acids. CDR1 SNHLY and CDR2 FYNNEI come from the germline V gene. The CDR3 reads CASSHTGMGYGYTF. The CDR3 DNA reads TGTGCCAGCAGCCACACAGGGATGGGGTATGGCTACACCTTC.

J is TRBJ2-1 and V is TRBV9; possible D gene TRBD1, 5 bases. The ends were cut back, 4 bases at V and 7 bases at J, with 15 bases in the middle. The V gene's germline CDR1 is SGDLS and CDR2 YYNGEE. The CDR3 contains 14 residues. CDR3 loop: CASSPQITGNEQFF. CDR3 nucleotide sequence: TGTGCCAGCAGCCCACAAATCACAGGTAATGAGCAGTTCTTC.

The genes are TRBV19 and TRBJ2-3; TRBD2 aligns across 9 bases. The junction had 3 bases not matched to a gene; V was cut back by 7 bases and J by 4 bases. CDR3 length: 13 amino acids. Germline-derived CDR1 and CDR2 are LNHDA and SQIVND (reference sequence). The CDR3 protein is CASTERGADTQYF. The CDR3 coding sequence is TGTGCCAGTACTGAGCGGGGGGCAGATACGCAGTATTTT.

The genes are TRBV2 and TRBJ2-7; 7 nucleotides match TRBD1. CDR3 size: 11 residues. Looked up from germline, CDR1 is SNHLY and CDR2 is FYNNEI. Losses at the gene ends were 9 bases for V and 6 bases for J; bases not matched to a gene: 5. In DNA form, the CDR3 reads TGTGCCAGAACAGGGGATGGCGAGCAGTACTTC. It specifies CARTGDGEQYF.

The chain uses TRBV27 and TRBJ2-7, with TRBD1 identical over 11 bases. The germline V gene encodes CDR1 MNHEY and CDR2 SMNVEV (reference sequence). The CDR3 runs to 17 residues. With 3 bases clipped from V and 4 bases from J, the junction kept 11 bases outside the gene matches. CDR3 protein: CASSFTRTGGGIYEQYF. The CDR3 region has the DNA TGTGCCAGCAGTTTCACGCGGACAGGGGGCGGGATATACGAGCAGTACTTC.

The CDR3 sequence: CASSIDLLGIEAFF. CDR3 sequence (DNA): TGTGCCAGTAGTATAGATCTTTTGGGTATTGAAGCTTTCTTT. The rearrangement joins TRBV19 to TRBJ1-1; no firm D call. V dropped 0 bases and J dropped 7 bases, with 12 bases sitting between them. The V gene's germline CDR1 is LNHDA and CDR2 SQIVND (reference sequence). This CDR3 spans 14 amino acids.

The V call is TRBV4-1, the J call TRBJ1-2; a possible D gene is TRBD1 (5 bases). Germline CDR1 is MGHRA and CDR2 is YSYEKL. The CDR3 totals 15 residues. V gave up 1 base and J gave up 4 bases, with 13 bases separating them. The CDR3 spells CASSQVRQGSYGYTF. CDR3 sequence (DNA): TGCGCCAGCAGCCAAGTTCGGCAGGGCTCCTATGGCTACACCTTC.

The rearrangement links TRBV4-2 to TRBJ2-5; tentatively, D is TRBD2 (5 bases). CDR1 is LGHNA, CDR2 YNFKEQ, per germline. Trimming took 6 bases from V and 3 from J, leaving 14 bases between them. The CDR3 is 14 residues long. The CDR3 DNA sequence: TGTGCCAGCAGTGCCATTGGACTGGAAGAGACCCAGTACTTC. Its protein is CASSAIGLEETQYF.

The rearrangement uses TRBV6-1 and TRBJ2-5; D possibly corresponds to TRBD2 (5 bases). This CDR3 is 16 amino acids long. CDR1 is MNHNS and CDR2 is SASEGT in the germline V gene. Trimming pared 2 bases from V and 1 base from J, leaving 14 bases between. Written as DNA, the CDR3 is TGTGCCAGCAGTGAAATCATGGGCGGGCCCCAAGAGACCCAGTACTTC. Protein product: CASSEIMGGPQETQYF.

In its sample, this clone was seen a few times. The rearrangement links TRBV10-1 to TRBJ1-1; perhaps TRBD1 as D (5 bases). This CDR3 comprises 13 residues. From germline, CDR1 is WNHNN and CDR2 SYGVQD (reference sequence). Trimming took 6 bases from V and 0 from J, leaving 8 bases between them. The CDR3 loop is CASSTGMNTEAFF. The CDR3 DNA is TGCGCCAGCAGCACAGGCATGAACACTGAAGCTTTCTTT.

This chain links TRBV28 with TRBJ2-5; TRBD2 agrees at 7 bases. With V trimmed by 6 bases and J by 0 bases, 10 bases remained unmatched. The V gene's germline CDR1 is MDHEN and CDR2 SYDVKM. This CDR3 region has 16 residues. CDR3 coding DNA: TGTGCCAGCAGCATAAAGGCGGGAGCGCACCAAGAGACCCAGTACTTC. As protein: CASSIKAGAHQETQYF.